Below, 11 T cell receptor beta chains from the same sample are listed, as sequenced in a study of T-cell memory formation after mild COVID-19. TCRdb reprocessed the 5' RACE reads with MiXCR, giving one entry per CDR3 protein. Altogether roughly 350,000 distinct CDR3 sequences are present, 21% being singletons, with the ten largest covering approximately 12%. What was sequenced was PBMCs or a T cell subset sorted from them (not recorded which). Receptor source: an adult woman who had mild COVID-19 (a few samples of this study predate the infection). Cell type and time point are not known.

This CDR3 reads CAINPIGGVTSEQYF. CDR3 nucleotides: TGTGCCATCAACCCGATTGGGGGGGTGACCTCCGAGCAGTACTTC. J is TRBJ2-7 and V is TRBV10-3; 7 bases align to TRBD2. The CDR3 has 15 residues. Unmatched junction bases numbered 15, after V lost 7 bases and J lost 6 bases. Germline lookup yields CDR1 ENHRY and CDR2 SYGVKD.

The genes are TRBV7-8 and TRBJ2-7; 10 bases are a match to TRBD1. This CDR3 comprises 15 residues. The ends lost 3 bases at V and 5 bases at J; junction bases unmatched: 7. The germline V gene has CDR1 SGHVS and CDR2 FQNEAQ. The CDR3, as DNA: TGTGCCAGCAGCTTCCGGGGACAGGGGCTCGACGAGCAGTACTTC. Encoded protein: CASSFRGQGLDEQYF.

This chain uses TRBV11-2 with TRBJ2-3, with unresolved D. The CDR3 has 13 residues. Per the germline V gene, CDR1 is SGHAT and CDR2 is FQNNGV. Deletions cut 4 bases from V and 4 bases from J, with 9 bases between. The CDR3 spells CASSSSRSDTQYF. CDR3 sequence (DNA): TGTGCCAGCAGCTCCTCCCGGTCAGATACGCAGTATTTT.

The sample holds one count of this clonotype. The V and J genes are TRBV5-1 and TRBJ1-2; D unclear. The V gene's germline CDR1 is SGHRS and CDR2 YFSETQ. This CDR3 comprises 13 residues. Trimming removed 1 base from V and 8 bases from J, with 12 bases in between. DNA of the CDR3: TGCGCCAGCAGCTTGTCTCAAAAGTCCGGCTACACCTTC. It codes for CASSLSQKSGYTF.

This clonotype was recorded a few times. The J gene is TRBJ2-3, the V gene TRBV24-1; D perhaps matches TRBD1 (6 bases). The germline gives CDR1 KGHDR, CDR2 SFDVKD. This CDR3 spans 15 amino acids. Trimming left V 5 bases short and J 8 bases short, with 19 bases between. The CDR3 bases are TGTGCCACCAGTGGGGGCCAGGGGTTTGGGGCTACGCAGTATTTT. It specifies CATSGGQGFGATQYF.

The chain combines TRBV2 with TRBJ2-2, with D perhaps matching TRBD2 (5 bases). V gave up 7 bases and J gave up 4 bases, with 13 bases separating them. Germline-derived CDR1 and CDR2 are SNHLY and FYNNEI. The CDR3 consists of 14 residues. CDR3 protein: CASTGGVGTGELFF. DNA for the CDR3: TGTGCCAGCACCGGAGGAGTTGGCACCGGGGAGCTGTTTTTT. The full variable domain, rest sourced from reference TRBV2 and TRBJ2-2, is EPEVTQTPSHQVTQMGQEVILRCVPISNHLYFYWYRQILGQKVEFLVSFYNNEISEKSEIFDDQFSVERPDGSNFTLKIRSTKLEDSAMYFCASTGGVGTGELFFGEGSRLTVL.

This clonotype was detected only a few times. CDR3: CSARAGGYNEQFF. CDR3 nucleotides: TGCAGTGCTAGGGCTGGAGGTTACAATGAGCAGTTCTTC. The gene calls are TRBV20-1 and TRBJ2-1; weak D call: TRBD2 (5 bases). Trimming left V 3 bases short and J 4 bases short, with 10 bases between. The CDR3 is 13 amino acids. From germline, CDR1 is DFQATT and CDR2 SNEGSKA (reference sequence).

The chain uses TRBV12-3 or TRBV12-4 and TRBJ1-1; perhaps TRBD1 as D (6 bases). The CDR3 sequence is 14 residues long. V lost 4 bases and J lost 5, with 14 bases in between. The CDR3 DNA follows: TGTGCCAGCAGTTGGACCGGGACAAGGACTGAAGCTTTCTTT. Protein product: CASSWTGTRTEAFF.

In this sample, this clonotype turned up many times. The genes are TRBV10-3 and TRBJ2-7; 14 positions agree with TRBD2. The V gene's germline CDR1 is ENHRY and CDR2 SYGVKD. The CDR3 has 15 residues. With 4 bases clipped from V and 3 bases from J, the junction kept 2 bases outside the gene matches. CDR3 residues: CAISATSGGVYEQYF. CDR3 DNA sequence: TGTGCCATCAGTGCGACTAGCGGGGGGGTCTACGAGCAGTACTTC.

This clonotype was picked up a small number of times. The chain is built from TRBV2 and TRBJ2-2; no clear D. The V gene's germline CDR1 is SNHLY and CDR2 FYNNEI. This CDR3 is 10 amino acids long. V lost 5 bases, J lost 8 bases, and 3 bases lay in between. CDR3: CASSLGELFF. In DNA form, the CDR3 reads TGTGCCAGCAGTTTAGGGGAGCTGTTTTTT. Filled out from reference TRBV2 and TRBJ2-2, the complete variable domain reads EPEVTQTPSHQVTQMGQEVILRCVPISNHLYFYWYRQILGQKVEFLVSFYNNEISEKSEIFDDQFSVERPDGSNFTLKIRSTKLEDSAMYFCASSLGELFFGEGSRLTVL.

This clonotype was detected a few times. The chain links TRBV11-2 to TRBJ2-4; D is possibly TRBD1 or TRBD2 (5 bases each). This CDR3 comprises 15 residues. Germline V gene data show CDR1 as SGHAT and CDR2 as FQNNGV. The V end was cut by 5 bases, the J end by 5 bases, with 16 bases between. CDR3 sequence: CASSTLWGKENIQYF. The CDR3 bases are TGTGCCAGCAGCACCCTGTGGGGGAAAGAAAACATTCAGTACTTC. Supplemented by reference TRBV11-2 and TRBJ2-4, the full variable domain reads EAGVAQSPRYKIIEKRQSVAFWCNPISGHATLYWYQQILGQGPKLLIQFQNNGVVDDSQLPKDRFSAERLKGVDSTLKIQPAKLEDSAVYLCASSTLWGKENIQYFGAGTRLSVL.